This T cell receptor (beta chain) was obtained from a study of cytomegalovirus exposure and HLA in healthy donors (dated by TCRdb to about 2017). Background for the entire study: An earlier analysis of roughly 610 of the donors reported about 280 Gb of sequence data and some 110 million unique TCR beta sequences obtained from roughly 170 million T cells. Rather than using new phenotypic data, the later analysis identified candidate immune exposures from TCR beta sequences and from how often those sequences occurred across donors. The T cell repertoires of around 730 subjects were profiled by immunosequencing and related to cytomegalovirus serostatus. To study patterns of TCR occurrence, a later analysis re-analyzed previously published TCR beta repertoires from 600 to 750 donors and added high-resolution HLA genotyping. Both class I and class II loci were covered by HLA typing, at four-digit resolution. Typing coverage varied by locus: roughly 629-640 donors for A, B, C, DRB1 and DQB1; more than 500 for DQA1; more than 600 for DPA1; roughly 470 for DPB1. All discovery cohort repertoires had been generated using a single sequencing platform. Because of strong linkage in the cohort, roughly five DR-DQ haplotypes were treated as single units for association and clustering. The genetic ancestry cluster associated with self-reported Caucasian donors included 81% of the roughly 400 genotyped donors. Donor age, sex, ethnicity and CMV serostatus were collected together with the repertoire data. An early release that covered about 600 HLA-typed donors contained approximately 300 gigabases of sequencing data and around 80 million unique TCR sequences. Along with the roughly 670-subject first cohort, a separate validation cohort of more than 90 different subjects was used. To predict cytomegalovirus infection status, the study combined high-throughput TCR immunosequencing, statistical association of individual TCRs with disease status, and machine learning. A later genetic analysis used genome-wide SNP genotypes for about 60% of the roughly 700 donors, treating that subset as a discovery cohort. An earlier analysis of approximately 640 of the donors applied high-throughput TCR beta sequencing to assess whether each TCR beta V gene segment acted as functional or pseudogenic. On average, 235,054 unique TCR beta nucleotide sequences were sequenced per donor among 398 genotyped donors of the cohort, with 15% to 20% of those sequences being non-productive. The aim of the study was to test whether cataloging public T cell receptors could identify signatures of past pathogen exposure.

The CDR3, cysteine through phenylalanine, is 16 amino acids long. The kept DNA is CDR3 alone, 48 bases in frame from the first base. Here V drops 6 bases and J drops 6 bases, and the junction holds 12 bases not matched to any gene. The germline V gene encodes CDR1 MDHEN and CDR2 SYDVKM. General conclusions and limits of the study: In a later analysis, HLA-associated TCR beta chains were found to be more clonally expanded and to have lower generation probabilities than equally common non-associated chains. Presence/absence analyses assumed roughly uniform sequencing depth across donors, an assumption that may not hold. When HLA alleles, especially DR and DQ, strongly co-occurred, attributing TCR associations to individual alleles was difficult. Several of the top co-occurrence clusters appeared to be linked to parvovirus B19, influenza, CMV and Epstein-Barr virus, according to a later analysis. It was suggested by the authors that the approach could potentially be generalized to other disease states and immunological phenotypes. Some IMGT-functional V segments, including TRBV6-2 and TRBV6-3, could not be distinguished by the 87-base-pair reads and were therefore excluded. A further reported finding was that TCR beta sequences accurately predicted the HLA-A and HLA-B alleles for most subjects in the first cohort. Because some donors lacked HLA typing at each locus, the association tests relied only on the typed subset. The sequencing pipeline was judged likely to have produced a cluster of highly shared sequence variants as a technical artifact. Only TCR beta chains were sequenced in this cohort, and the absence of alpha or paired-chain data limited detectable features. In both the original and validation cohorts, the classifier was reported to diagnose cytomegalovirus status with high specificity and sensitivity. While some public TCRs were present in many individuals, most TCR sequences turned up only very rarely across donors. A later analysis associated 15,000 to 20,000 TCR beta sequences with specific HLA alleles at a false discovery rate of 0.05. Because counts were too low, 15 or so rarely observed V segments, including chromosome 9 orphons, were excluded from the earlier analysis of several hundred of the donors. Most CMV-associated TCR beta chains appeared to be HLA-restricted in a later analysis, and the HLA associations seemed to be driven largely by CMV exposure. Three of the identified cytomegalovirus-associated TCR beta chains were confirmed in vitro to be specific for cytomegalovirus antigens. In an earlier analysis of roughly 560 of the donors, most TCR beta V segments were observed in productive rearrangements about 90% or about 30% of the time, broadly matching IMGT annotations. Linkage disequilibrium might explain the correlated functional status among segregating V segments, but an unknown experimental factor could not be ruled out. In a later analysis, the rate of TCR association differed among HLA loci, with DRB1 alleles having the most associated TCRs and HLA-C alleles having the fewest. In a later genetic analysis, fewer N-insertions in productive TCRs were reported among donors in an Asian-associated ancestry cluster than the roughly 700-donor mean. For the cohort, immune exposure information was limited to CMV serostatus. V-gene and J-gene trimming of TCR beta chains was associated with a missense DCLRE1C variant in a later genetic analysis, and the association was replicated in an independent cohort. In the study, about 150 TCR beta chains were listed as associated with cytomegalovirus.

Libraries came from the immunoSEQ multiplex PCR assay. The multiplex PCR relied on a mix of 60 forward primers for TCR Vbeta segments and 13 reverse primers for TCR Jbeta segments. A multiplex PCR assay on genomic DNA amplified the CDR3 region of rearranged TCR beta genes. The amplified TCR beta libraries were sequenced on the Illumina HiSeq System as 87-base-pair reads. Per the authors' processing: A later analysis counted about 82 million unique TCR beta chains across the 666 repertoires, and some 12 million of these chains were shared by at least two donors. Raw reads were error-corrected and collapsed into unique sequences with a nearest-neighbor algorithm that merged closely related sequences to remove PCR and sequencing errors. V, D and J gene segments were assigned by aligning CDR3 sequences to IMGT reference sequences. Each retained sequence needed at least a six-nucleotide match to both a V gene segment and a J gene segment. A rearrangement was called productive if the CDR3 had no stop codons and remained in frame with V and J, and every other rearrangement was called non-productive. CDR3 was defined by IMGT convention, running from the second conserved V-encoded cysteine to the conserved J-encoded phenylalanine. In an earlier analysis of more than 550 of the donors, sequences lacking an unambiguous match to a single V gene segment were excluded. An earlier analysis of some 610 of the donors called V segments functional above 56.7% productive rearrangements and segregating when the between-donor standard deviation exceeded 5%. A statistical classification framework was built to diagnose cytomegalovirus status from the catalog of TCR beta chain sequences. V and J gene assignment, in a later analysis, came from comparing TCR nucleotide sequences with IMGT/GENE-DB human TR gene sequences. Using the TCRdist pipeline, a later analysis assigned CDR3 sequences along with most-parsimonious VDJ recombination scenarios. In a later analysis, every TCR beta chain was defined by the combination of its CDR3 amino acid sequence and its V-gene family, and reads without a unique V-gene family were dropped. In a later analysis, fewer than 600 highly shared, low-generation-probability nucleotide sequences were removed to address suspected cross-contamination and a sequencing artifact. For each public chain, a later analysis derived a clonal expansion index from normalized ranks of inferred template counts within each repertoire. A later analysis computed generation probabilities with a VDJ recombination model fitted to out-of-frame rearrangements, and checked the results against IGoR. In a later analysis, hypergeometric tests were used to score TCR-TCR, TCR-HLA and TCR-CMV co-occurrence, with a repertoire-size bias correction applied to TCR pairs. To estimate false discovery rates, a later analysis permuted the HLA or CMV assignments 20 times. In a later analysis, co-occurring TCRs were grouped using DBSCAN, and TCRdist sequence similarity was added for clustering within HLA-allele-positive subsets. Repertoires with fewer than 30,000 or more than 120,000 public chains were left out of co-occurrence clustering, as were five repertoires with anomalous nucleotide sharing. TCRdb obtained this table from immuneACCESS and retained in-frame rearrangements with V and J assigned. These tables miss some clones; where compared with another copy, unresolved V genes account for less than half of the shortfall, and the remainder is unexplained. Clone size and the V and J calls come from that table; the DNA yielded D and trimming. The sample data list 120,000 or so clones, and roughly 80% of these were observed just once. The ten largest clonotypes hold around 1.3% of the sample.

The cohort was made up of roughly 670 healthy bone marrow donors. All cohort members were sampled while nominally healthy, although unrecorded immune exposures were likely present. The donor tested CMV seronegative and was one of the 352 seronegative cohort members. A peripheral blood sample was collected from each donor, and TCR beta sequencing was performed on peripheral blood mononuclear cells. Genomic DNA extraction from the blood cell samples was performed with the Qiagen DNeasy Blood Extraction Kit. With regard to this clone: Its antigen is not yet known. No much larger clone is present one base from it, and per-base qualities are unavailable.

The chain was built from TRBV28 and TRBJ1-4, with 8 junctional bases fitting TRBD1. What was sequenced was PBMCs. The receptor was derived from a woman between 25 and 40 years old in good health and CMV-seronegative. The CDR3 region reads CASRTDRELSHEKLFF. The bases read TGTGCCAGCAGAACGGACAGGGAATTATCTCATGAAAAACTGTTTTTT.